The 5 T cell receptor beta chains below were found in one sample sequenced in a study of beta chain features in type 1 diabetes. The investigators reverse transcribed all of the isolated RNA, so they sequenced expressed TCRB transcripts. Sequencing was performed with immunoSEQ multiplex PCR; in TCRdb, only in-frame clones are kept and a portion is missing. The sample gives approximately 470,000 clones, about 29% of which show up once; around 0.065% is in the top ten. The material sequenced was naive CD4+ T cells from blood. The receptors stem from a man between 18 and 35 years old in good health.

In regard to this clone: Other DNA sequences in the same sample also yield this CDR3. V gene TRBV29-1 combines with J gene TRBJ1-1, with D maybe TRBD1 (5 bases). With 6 bases removed from V and 1 base from J, the gap between germline ends came to 9 bases. The CDR3 spans 12 residues. The V gene's germline CDR1 is SQVTM and CDR2 ANQGSEA. CDR3 sequence reads: CSVTQGNTEAFF. The CDR3 bases are TGCAGCGTGACGCAGGGGAACACTGAAGCTTTCTTT.

The V gene is TRBV7-9, the J gene TRBJ2-1; 8 positions agree with TRBD1. This CDR3 has 14 residues. The V and J ends lost 1 base and 6 bases, in that order; junction bases with no gene match: 2. The germline V gene has CDR1 SEHNR and CDR2 FQNEAQ (reference sequence). Written as DNA, the CDR3 is TGTGCCAGCAGCTTAGGACAGGGGAGCAATGAGCAGTTCTTC. It translates to CASSLGQGSNEQFF.

The gene calls are TRBV6-5 and TRBJ2-3, with TRBD1 as a possible D gene (5 bases). Germline V gene sequence: CDR1 MNHEY, CDR2 SVGAGI. The CDR3 contains 15 residues. Trimming removed 6 bases from V and 1 base from J, with 14 bases in between. Here the CDR3 reads CASRLGATRTDTQYF. The CDR3, as DNA: TGTGCCAGCAGGTTAGGGGCGACCCGCACAGATACGCAGTATTTT.

The chain combines TRBV5-1 with TRBJ2-1, with TRBD1 identical over 7 bases. The ends lost 4 bases at V and 2 bases at J; junction bases unmatched: 3. The CDR3 sequence is 14 residues long. The V gene's germline CDR1 is SGHRS and CDR2 YFSETQ. The CDR3 here is CASSLTGAYNEQFF. CDR3 bases: TGCGCCAGCAGCCTTACAGGGGCCTACAATGAGCAGTTCTTC.

In its sample, this clone was seen a few times. The junction departs from the called germline gene at one end, perhaps through a read error. DNA of the CDR3: TGTGCCAGCAGTACCGAATCAAACGGGATAGATTTT. This translates into CASSTESNGIDF. This rearrangement joins TRBV6-6 to TRBJ1-3; no clear D. Germline V gene lookup returns CDR1 MNHNY and CDR2 SVGAGI (reference sequence). This CDR3 region has 12 residues.